This T cell receptor (beta chain) was recovered during a study of T cell clonality in common variable immunodeficiency. This clone occurred a few times. The read ends 3 residues before the CDR3 terminus; that terminus is restored from the germline J gene. The CDR3 totals 14 residues. CDR1 and CDR2 (germline): SNHLY, FYNNEI. The assay was immunoSEQ multiplex PCR, and TCRdb's table has in-frame clones only and misses some. Sampling found around 50,000 clones, none seen once. V usage is TRBV2 and J usage is TRBJ2-3; TRBD2 aligns across 7 bases. Source material: peripheral blood mononuclear cells. The sequence was collected from a person aged 18 to 75 in good health. CDR3 region: CASNQLAPKETQYF. CDR3 DNA (partial): TGTGCCAGCAACCAACTAGCGCCAAAAGAGACG.